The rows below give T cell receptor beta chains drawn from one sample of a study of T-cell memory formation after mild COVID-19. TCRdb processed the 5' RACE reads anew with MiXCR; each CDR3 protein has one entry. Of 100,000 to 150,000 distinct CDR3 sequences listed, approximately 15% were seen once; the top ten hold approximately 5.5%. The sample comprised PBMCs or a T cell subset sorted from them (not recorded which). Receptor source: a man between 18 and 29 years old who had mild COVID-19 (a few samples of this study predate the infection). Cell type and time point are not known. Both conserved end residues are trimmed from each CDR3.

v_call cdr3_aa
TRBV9 ASSVGLGGGEQF
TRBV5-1 ASAPGPQGDTQY
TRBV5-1 ASFGQGDQETQY
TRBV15 ATSRDPGNTDTQY
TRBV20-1 SASKGLTEAF
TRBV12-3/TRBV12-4 ASSPGQGNTEAF
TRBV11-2 ASGRAGNEQF
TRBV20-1 SARDGSNQPQH
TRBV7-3 ASSLSGGPGTIY
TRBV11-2 ASSLDRDTGELF
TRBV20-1 SAGTPQY
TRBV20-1 SATGQVTDTQY
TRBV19 ASSLRPGQGGQPQH
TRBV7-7 ASSRLRTEEQF
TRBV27 ASTPRRGTGVNSPLH
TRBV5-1 ASSLRGGLEQY
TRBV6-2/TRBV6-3 ASNLRPNLASTGELF
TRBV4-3 ASSQELGIQRGMGTDTQY
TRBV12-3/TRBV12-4 ASTAGLAGGIYNEQF
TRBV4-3 ASSQVGEGELF
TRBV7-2 ASSLNGGVQETQY
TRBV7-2 ASSTGWGGEETQY
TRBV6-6 ASSLRAEKLF
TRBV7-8 ASRERGGRETQY
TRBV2 ASSRTSGANTGELF
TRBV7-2 ATEWQYNEQF
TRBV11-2 ASSSRAVHRLTNYGYT
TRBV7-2 ASSRTSGAADTQY
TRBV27 ASSFRRGRETQY
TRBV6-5 ASSSHLGVTEAF
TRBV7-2 ASSVREGPGELF
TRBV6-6 ASRRQGREQPQH
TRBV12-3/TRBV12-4 ASSLGLERGDTQY
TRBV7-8 ASSAQGRGGSNQPQH
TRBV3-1 ASSQEVGTQQETQY
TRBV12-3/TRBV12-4 ASSLNRGQQLF
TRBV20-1 SARVAQRGGGDTQY
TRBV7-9 ASGSRTGAFGELF
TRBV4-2 ASRSGGAEPDTQY
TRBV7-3 ASSSQGQRTSGGSSYNEQF
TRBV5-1 ASSRDRGIGETQY
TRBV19 ASSLPLAEPLGTQY
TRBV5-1 ASSPPGQGTDTQY
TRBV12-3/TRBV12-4 ASSGQALT
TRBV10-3 AISESLPGELF
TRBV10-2 ASSDKLWGTQY